This T cell receptor (beta chain) is drawn from a study of blood T cells in healthy people across ages. Overall study results and limits: The fall in TCR beta diversity per million T cells was roughly linear with age.

Trimming removed 7 bases from V and 8 bases from J; junction bases left unmatched: 9. Germline CDR1 reads MNHNY; CDR2 reads SVGAGI (reference sequence). The CDR3 runs 15 residues. The donors, all healthy, were Caucasians living in Russia, aged roughly 6 to 100. Concerning this clonotype: Its antigen is still unknown.

With a J-beta primer mix and a sample-barcoded 5' primer, a second PCR ran about 7 to 12 cycles. All samples gave at least 3 million CDR3-containing paired-end reads. TCRdb recomputed calls from the 5' RACE reads with MiXCR, one row per CDR3 protein. There are approximately 800,000 distinct CDR3 sequences in the sample; about 34% occur only once, and 10% to 15% lies in the top ten. The sequence was obtained from a man aged 18 to 29 in good health. Sequenced material: blood. V is TRBV6-6 and J is TRBJ2-1, with TRBD1 matching over 12 bases. CDR3 amino acids: CASTKGQGAFDEQFF. The CDR3, as DNA: TGTGCCAGCACTAAGGGACAGGGGGCGTTCGATGAGCAGTTCTTC.